These 21 T cell receptor beta chains were all obtained from the same sample, sequenced in a study of T-cell reconstitution after alpha-beta-depleted transplantation in children. Preparing the TCRbeta library involved the use of unique molecular identifiers. TCRdb processed the PCR reads anew with MiXCR; each CDR3 protein has one entry. The sample includes some 600,000 distinct CDR3 sequences, around 16% of them seen just once. This specimen was PBMCs from the stem cell graft donor, taken from the stem cell graft. The source of these receptors is a human donor who donated a stem cell graft to a child with acute myeloid leukemia.

The chain couples TRBV5-4 to TRBJ2-2, with D possibly being TRBD1 (5 bases). Deletions cut 0 bases from V and 7 bases from J, with 16 bases between. Germline values: CDR1 SGHNT, CDR2 YYREEE (reference sequence). There are 16 residues in the CDR3. CDR3 region: CASSLDGAGWGGELFF. CDR3 sequence (DNA): TGTGCCAGCAGCTTGGATGGGGCCGGTTGGGGCGGGGAGCTGTTTTTT.

This clonotype was seen many times. The V gene is TRBV4-3, the J gene TRBJ2-1; 8 nucleotides match TRBD2. CDR1 LGHNA and CDR2 YSLEER come from the germline V gene. V gave up 4 bases and J gave up 4 bases; unmatched junction bases: 6. This CDR3 spans 15 amino acids. CDR3 region: CASSLEGGGYNEQFF. The DNA of the CDR3 is TGCGCCAGCAGCCTAGAGGGCGGGGGGTACAATGAGCAGTTCTTC.

The chain carries TRBV6-1 and TRBJ1-4, with 8 bases identical to TRBD1. The CDR3 loop spans 16 amino acids. Germline values: CDR1 MNHNS, CDR2 SASEGT. J was trimmed by 4 bases and V by 4 bases; bases with no gene match: 8. CDR3 region: CASSASQGARNEKLFF. CDR3 bases: TGTGCCAGCAGTGCATCCCAGGGGGCACGTAATGAAAAACTGTTTTTT.

This clonotype was seen at least ten times. Mismatch with germline at one junction end may stem from a read error. V usage is TRBV5-6 and J usage is TRBJ1-1; D is uncertain. Germline V CDR1 and CDR2: SGHDT, YYEEEE. The CDR3 sequence is 15 residues long. CDR3 in DNA: TGTGCCAGCAGCTTGGAGGTTTTGGGCGACCCGGGCGAGCTTTGG. Encoded protein: CASSLEVLGDPGELW.

This clonotype was detected a few times. This chain uses TRBV13 with TRBJ1-1, with D possibly matching TRBD1 (5 bases). CDR1 is PRHDT, CDR2 FYEKMQ, per germline (reference sequence). Trimming took off 3 bases at V and 4 bases at J, with 6 bases between the two ends. The CDR3 covers 12 residues. The CDR3 spells CASSLTATEAFF. In DNA form, the CDR3 reads TGTGCCAGCAGCTTGACAGCCACTGAAGCTTTCTTT.

The chain is built from TRBV5-1 and TRBJ2-7; D gene uncertain. The CDR3 extends over 16 amino acids. Germline assignment: CDR1 SGHRS and CDR2 YFSETQ. V lost 2 bases and J lost 0, with 15 bases in between. The CDR3: CASSFGASDSSYEQYV. In nucleotides, the CDR3 is TGCGCCAGCAGCTTTGGAGCATCCGATAGCTCCTACGAGCAGTACGTC.

This clonotype has just a few counts. V and J are TRBV12-3 or TRBV12-4 and TRBJ2-2; the match to TRBD1 covers 7 bases. The CDR3 length is 14 residues. J was trimmed by 7 bases and V by 5 bases; bases with no gene match: 7. CDR3 residues: CASSLTGVGGELFF. The DNA of the CDR3 is TGTGCCAGCAGTCTTACAGGGGTAGGCGGGGAGCTGTTTTTT.

This clonotype showed up many times. The V gene is TRBV20-1, the J gene TRBJ1-6, with no clear D. Between the trimmed V and J ends, which lost 0 bases and 7 bases, there was a span of 16 bases. Germline V lookup: CDR1 DFQATT, CDR2 SNEGSKA (reference sequence). The CDR3 sequence is 16 residues long. The CDR3 nucleotides are TGCAGTGCTAGAGAGGCAAGGGAGGAGCGGAATTCACCCCTCCACTTT. Translated: CSAREAREERNSPLHF.

V usage is TRBV25-1 and J usage is TRBJ1-4; the D gene is possibly TRBD1 (5 bases). This CDR3 contains 16 residues. CDR1 MGHDK and CDR2 SYGVNS come from the germline V gene. Trimming took 2 bases from V and 7 from J, leaving 17 bases between them. The CDR3 DNA reads TGTGCCAGCAGTGAAGGGGCCGTAGGGGAGAGTGAAAAACTGTTTTTT. As protein: CASSEGAVGESEKLFF. The whole variable domain, remainder taken from reference TRBV25-1 and TRBJ1-4, is EADIYQTPRYLVIGTGKKITLECSQTMGHDKMYWYQQDPGMELHLIHYSYGVNSTEKGDLSSESTVSRIRTEHFPLTLESARPSHTSQYLCASSEGAVGESEKLFFGSGTQLSVL.

This clonotype was seen repeatedly, ten times or more. This sequence joins TRBV20-1 and TRBJ1-5; D is perhaps TRBD1 (5 bases). Germline lookup yields CDR1 DFQATT and CDR2 SNEGSKA (reference sequence). Trimming stripped 6 bases from V and 5 bases from J, with 14 bases between. This CDR3 spans 13 amino acids. For the CDR3, the DNA is TGCAGTGCGGGGGGACGGCGAGATCAGCCCCAGCATTTT. This translates into CSAGGRRDQPQHF.

This clonotype came up a few times. The J gene is TRBJ2-7, the V gene TRBV7-2; D is unresolved. In germline, CDR1 is SGHTA, CDR2 FQGNSA. The ends were cut back, 1 base at V and 0 bases at J, with 10 bases in the middle. CDR3 length: 15 residues. For the CDR3, the DNA is TGTGCCAGCAGCTTAGAACATACAAGCTCCTACGAGCAGTACTTC. Protein product: CASSLEHTSSYEQYF.

In this sample, this clonotype turned up a few times. The chain has TRBV7-2 and TRBJ2-7, with D perhaps TRBD1 or TRBD2 (5 bases each). V lost 5 bases and J 0 bases, leaving 11 bases between the germline ends. Germline CDR1 reads SGHTA; CDR2 reads FQGNSA. This CDR3 contains 14 residues. The CDR3 sequence is CASSPGRHSYEQYF. The CDR3 DNA reads TGTGCCAGCAGCCCGGGACGGCACTCCTACGAGCAGTACTTC.

The V call is TRBV19, the J call TRBJ1-1; possible D gene TRBD1, 5 bases. The germline V gene has CDR1 LNHDA and CDR2 SQIVND (reference sequence). Trimming cost V 5 bases and J 1 base, with 11 bases left between them. This CDR3 comprises 14 residues. CDR3 nucleotides: TGTGCCAGTAGTTCCGGGACTGAGAACACTGAAGCTTTCTTT. It encodes CASSSGTENTEAFF.

The chain recombines TRBV5-6 with TRBJ2-7; maybe TRBD2 (5 bases). CDR1 SGHDT and CDR2 YYEEEE come from the germline V gene. The CDR3 is made up of 13 amino acids. The V gene lost 2 bases and the J gene lost 6 bases, with 12 bases spanning the gap. Here the CDR3 reads CASSLKVGSEQYF. CDR3 nucleotide sequence: TGTGCCAGCAGCTTAAAGGTGGGGAGCGAGCAGTACTTC.

This clonotype has just a few counts. The chain employs TRBV4-2 and TRBJ1-4, with D possibly being TRBD1 (6 bases). This CDR3 has 15 amino acids. Trimming took off 2 bases at V and 4 bases at J, with 11 bases between the two ends. Germline values: CDR1 LGHNA, CDR2 YNFKEQ. This chain's CDR3 is CASSQTGSDNEKLFF. In nucleotides, the CDR3 is TGTGCCAGCAGCCAAACAGGGAGTGATAATGAAAAACTGTTTTTT.

This clonotype appeared many times. The chain has TRBV29-1 and TRBJ2-7; D is unresolved. Trimming removed 3 bases at V and 5 bases at J, with 11 bases between. This CDR3 is 12 amino acids long. Germline lookup yields CDR1 SQVTM and CDR2 ANQGSEA. Here the CDR3 DNA reads TGCAGCGTTGAGAGCCTCGGCCACGAGCAGTACTTC. Amino acids: CSVESLGHEQYF.

The DNA for the CDR3 is TGTGCCAGCAGCCCGGGGGCAGGGGTACTCTACTACAATGAGCAGTTCTTC. Amino acid sequence: CASSPGAGVLYYNEQFF. The chain employs TRBV11-1 and TRBJ2-1, with D possibly called TRBD1 or TRBD2 (6 bases each). Germline lookup yields CDR1 SGHAT and CDR2 FQDESV (reference sequence). CDR3 length equals 17 residues. V gave up 5 bases and J gave up 3 bases, with 20 bases separating them.

This clonotype has at least ten counts. The rearrangement uses TRBV20-1 and TRBJ2-7; D is possibly TRBD1 (5 bases). V lost 3 bases, J lost 5 bases, and 11 bases lay in between. The CDR3 has 12 residues. Germline-derived CDR1 and CDR2 are DFQATT and SNEGSKA (reference sequence). CDR3 loop: CSARNRTDEQYF. The CDR3 coding sequence is TGCAGTGCTAGGAACAGGACGGACGAGCAGTACTTC.

This chain joins TRBV7-8 and TRBJ2-7; the D gene is possibly TRBD1 (6 bases). V lost 6 bases and J 5 bases, leaving 17 bases between the germline ends. Germline V gene sequence: CDR1 SGHVS, CDR2 FQNEAQ. This CDR3 is 14 amino acids long. The CDR3 loop is CASSYATGYHEQYV. In nucleotides, the CDR3 is TGTGCCAGCAGTTACGCAACAGGGTACCACGAGCAGTACGTC.

This clonotype showed up just a few times. A junction boundary mismatches the germline segment, possibly from a read error. The genes are TRBV15 and TRBJ1-5; D is unclear. CDR3 length equals 14 residues. Germline V gene sequence: CDR1 LNHNV, CDR2 YYDKDF (reference sequence). CDR3 sequence: CAISGGIGNQPQHF. CDR3 coding DNA: TGTGCCATCAGCGGAGGGATCGGCAATCAGCCCCAGCATTTT.

On this clonotype: It may be a read error: a sequence one base away is much more abundant. The V call is TRBV24-1, the J call TRBJ2-1; the D gene is possibly TRBD1 (6 bases). Trimming stripped 6 bases from V and 3 bases from J, with 20 bases between. Germline CDR1 and CDR2: KGHDR and SFDVKD. CDR3 length: 17 residues. This CDR3 reads CATSNPTDRTFYNEQFF. CDR3 nucleotide sequence: TGTGCCACCAGTAATCCGACCGACAGGACCTTCTACAATGAGCAGTTCTTC.